This T cell receptor (beta chain) derives from a study of T cell changes during pregnancy in multiple sclerosis. Sequencing was performed with immunoSEQ multiplex PCR; in TCRdb, only in-frame clones are kept and a portion is missing. The sample contains about 130,000 clones, less than 97% of which appear only once. From germline, CDR1 is LNHDA and CDR2 SQIVND (reference sequence). The CDR3 has 15 amino acids. V lost 5 bases, J lost 2 bases, and 9 bases stayed unmatched. The V call is TRBV19, the J call TRBJ2-7, with 7 positions matching TRBD1. The sequenced sample was peripheral blood, obtained after pregnancy. The source is a female donor with multiple sclerosis, enrolled in a pregnancy study. The chain's CDR3 is CASSPPGTDTYEQYF. Here the CDR3 DNA reads TGTGCCAGTAGTCCCCCGGGGACAGACACCTACGAGCAGTACTTC.